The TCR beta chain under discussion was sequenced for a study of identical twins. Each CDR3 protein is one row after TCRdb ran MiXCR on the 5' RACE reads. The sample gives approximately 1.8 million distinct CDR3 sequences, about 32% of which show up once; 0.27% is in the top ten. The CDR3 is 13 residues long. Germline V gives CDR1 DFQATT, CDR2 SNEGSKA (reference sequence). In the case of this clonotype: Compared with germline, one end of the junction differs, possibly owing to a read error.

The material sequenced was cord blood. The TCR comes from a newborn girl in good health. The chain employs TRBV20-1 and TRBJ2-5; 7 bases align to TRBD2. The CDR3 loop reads CSRRGRYQEAQYF. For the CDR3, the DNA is TGCAGTAGGCGGGGGAGATACCAAGAGGCCCAGTACTTC.